The TCR beta chain under discussion was sequenced for a study of T cell repertoires in ileal Crohn's disease. Study as a whole: Median disease duration was about 7.9 years; roughly 35% smoked at surgery.

TCRdb's copy holds only in-frame clones and misses some; the assay was immunoSEQ multiplex PCR. The data contain tens of thousands of clones, roughly 89% of them seen just once; the ten biggest clones take up around 2.1%. As concerns this clone: Its specificity is unknown.

Time point: neoterminal ileum biopsy at postoperative endoscopy, about 6 months after surgery. Study results and caveats: Endoscopy was done a median around seven months after surgery.

Germline V lookup: CDR1 SGHVS, CDR2 FNYEAQ. Trimming removed 2 bases from V and 8 bases from J; junction bases left unmatched: 13. The CDR3 loop spans 17 amino acids. This receptor was obtained from an adult with Crohn's disease. The sequenced material came from ileal tissue. The gene calls are TRBV7-6 and TRBJ2-1, with 9 positions matching TRBD2. The CDR3 here is CASSLLPTGTSNDEQFF. The CDR3 nucleotides read TGTGCCAGCAGCTTATTGCCCACCGGGACTAGCAATGATGAGCAGTTCTTC.